This TCR beta chain was retrieved from a study of shared clonotypes between healthy human individuals. This table comes from immunoSEQ multiplex PCR, and its TCRdb copy is limited to in-frame clones, with some not included. The sample has about 1.1 million clones, about 72% seen once. The table lists this clone with a count of one. This CDR3 contains 14 residues. The V gene's germline CDR1 is ENHRY and CDR2 SYGVKD. V lost 0 bases, J lost 0 bases, and 3 bases lay in between. Source material: memory CD4+ T cells from PBMCs. The subset denotes: CD45RA-negative fraction. This clonotype was obtained from a man between 18 and 29 years old in good health. Some clones in this sample may be carry-over from other donors' samples. This sequence joins TRBV10-3 and TRBJ1-3, with D unclear. The CDR3 protein is CAISESVSGNTIYF. The CDR3 DNA reads as TGTGCCATCAGTGAGTCTGTCTCTGGAAACACCATATATTTT.